The sequence of this TCR beta chain was determined in a study of cytomegalovirus exposure and HLA in healthy donors. Points on this clone: What it binds is not known.

Study-level findings and limits: Sequences of the TCR beta chain were said to predict the HLA-A and HLA-B alleles of most subjects accurately. In vitro data verified three CMV-associated chains as specific for CMV antigens. Follow-up analysis later connected one missense variant in DCLRE1C with trimming of TCR beta V- and J-genes.

The PCR made use of 60 Vbeta and 13 Jbeta primers. In the authors' methods: Roughly 11 million of the 80 million or so unique TCR beta chains counted in a later analysis were shared. Sequencing was performed with immunoSEQ multiplex PCR; in TCRdb, only in-frame clones are kept and a portion is missing. The V and J calls and clone size are taken from that table; D and trimming were inferred from the DNA. This sample contains fewer than 150,000 clones. Sequencing was performed on PBMCs. The receptor was derived from a man between 35 and 55 years old in good health and CMV-seronegative.

CDR3 in DNA: TGTGCCAGCACAGAGACAGGGAGGGAAGCTTTCTTT. Its translation is CASTETGREAFF. This rearrangement joins TRBV6-5 to TRBJ1-1; TRBD1 agrees at 7 bases. Per the germline V gene, CDR1 is MNHEY and CDR2 is SVGAGI. Trimming took 7 bases from V and 8 from J; bases not matched to a gene: 7. The CDR3 covers 12 residues.